This T cell receptor (beta chain) was observed in a study of blood T cell repertoires in COVID-19. Study-level information: Samples representing acute and convalescent COVID-19 were sourced from the United States, Italy and Spain. PBMCs, B-cell-depleted T cells, or T cells provided the cDNA or gDNA that made up the material.

Germline V gene lookup returns CDR1 SGDLS and CDR2 YYNGEE. The CDR3 covers 14 residues. Trimming took 4 bases from V and 6 from J, leaving 16 bases between them. In the source study's methods: Amplification of reference gene primers provided the estimated nucleated cell counts. Repertoires were generated with immunoSEQ multiplex PCR, while TCRdb's copy carries only in-frame clones and drops some. The DNA was the basis for D and trimming; V, J and clone size are from that table. This table has 250,000 or so clones, 85% to 90% appearing once. The TCR comes from a woman aged 55 to 70 with COVID-19, enrolled during active disease. Sequenced input: peripheral blood. The rearrangement links TRBV9 to TRBJ1-2, with a tentative D call TRBD1 (5 bases). The CDR3: CASSLQAGWHGYTF. The DNA of the CDR3 is TGTGCCAGCAGCTTACAAGCAGGGTGGCATGGCTACACCTTC.